The clone carrying this T cell receptor beta chain was observed a few times. V shed 2 bases, J shed 6 bases, and the junction held 9 bases outside the gene matches. CDR3 length: 18 amino acids. Germline V gives CDR1 LGHNA, CDR2 YNFKEQ. An amount of RNA that ranged from 0.5 to 1 ug was reverse transcribed with random hexamers. Each CDR3 protein is one row after TCRdb ran MiXCR on the immunoSEQ multiplex PCR reads. Among a few hundred thousand distinct CDR3 sequences listed, 85% were seen once. The record originates from a study of CD8 T cells in Susac syndrome. J is TRBJ2-3 and V is TRBV4-2; 15 nucleotides align to TRBD2. Sequenced sample: CD8+ T cells from PBMCs. The receptor was isolated from a human donor with multiple sclerosis. Here the CDR3 reads CASSQLGTSGRSFDTQYF. In nucleotides, the CDR3 is TGTGCCAGCAGCCAATTAGGGACTAGCGGGAGGAGTTTTGATACGCAGTATTTT.